The present entry profiles one T cell receptor beta chain with its context. The record originates from a study of blood T cell repertoires in COVID-19. Study in general: The study drew acute and convalescent COVID-19 samples from the United States, Italy and Spain. T cells, B-cell-depleted T cells, or PBMCs provided the cDNA or gDNA that served as material.

Germline values: CDR1 SGHDT, CDR2 YYEEEE. V lost 0 bases to trimming and J lost 8 bases, with 8 bases between them. This CDR3 has 12 amino acids. Per the original methods: For nucleated cells, counts were estimated from reference gene primer amplification. Profiling relied on immunoSEQ multiplex PCR, and the TCRdb table lists in-frame clones only, not all of them. The V and J calls and clone size are taken from that table; D and trimming were inferred from the DNA. The sample has about 190,000 clones, 90% seen once. The sequence derives from a middle-aged man with acute or convalescent COVID-19. Input material: peripheral blood. The chain joins TRBV5-6 to TRBJ2-5; D remains unclear. The CDR3 DNA reads TGTGCCAGCAGCTTGGGGGTGACAACCCAGTACTTC. Its translation: CASSLGVTTQYF.